The 9 T cell receptor beta chains given below trace back to one sample, sequenced in a study of cytomegalovirus exposure and HLA in healthy donors (dated by TCRdb to the late 2010s). Library creation used the immunoSEQ multiplex PCR assay. A mixture of 60 forward primers for TCR Vbeta segments and 13 reverse primers for TCR Jbeta segments was used in the multiplex PCR. TCRdb took over this immuneACCESS table, retaining in-frame rearrangements with V and J assigned. Such tables are incomplete; in checked studies, under half of the missing clones stem from an unresolved V gene, and the remainder is unexplained. The sample table records fewer than 150,000 clones; 74% of these occur just once. The ten top clones hold 5.8% of the sample. The sample taken for sequencing was PBMCs. Every receptor here comes from a woman aged 50 to 60 in good health and CMV-seropositive.

Notes on this clone: One end of the junction does not line up with germline, which may come from a read error. The V gene is TRBV19, the J gene TRBJ2-1; TRBD2 matches 11 bases. The germline V gene encodes CDR1 LNHDA and CDR2 SQIVND (reference sequence). The length of the CDR3 is 14 residues. The CDR3 region is CASSGGDTQGEQFF. The CDR3 DNA is TGTGCGAGTAGCGGGGGGGATACCCAGGGTGAGCAGTTCTTC.

The rearrangement joins TRBV11-3 to TRBJ2-2; tentative D call: TRBD2 (7 bases). The CDR3 runs to 15 residues. The V end was cut by 2 bases, the J end by 5 bases, with 12 bases between. Germline loops: CDR1 SGHNT, CDR2 YENEEA. The CDR3 nucleotides are TGTGCCAGCAGCTTACAGGGGCGGGAGACCGGGGAGCTGTTTTTT. Its translation is CASSLQGRETGELFF.

The gene calls are TRBV5-4 and TRBJ2-7, with D possibly TRBD2 on 6 matching bases. The V and J ends lost 4 bases and 2 bases respectively, with 19 bases between them. CDR3 length: 16 residues. Germline V CDR1 and CDR2: SGHNT, YYREEE (reference sequence). The CDR3 sequence is CASSPRAQAGTYEQYF. The CDR3 DNA reads as TGTGCCAGCAGCCCGCGGGCCCAGGCGGGAACCTACGAGCAGTACTTC.

The J gene is TRBJ2-3, the V gene TRBV7-9; 13 bases fit TRBD2. Germline lookup yields CDR1 SEHNR and CDR2 FQNEAQ (reference sequence). V lost 4 bases to trimming and J lost 1 base; unmatched junction nucleotides: 5. CDR3 length: 17 amino acids. The CDR3 reads CASSSTSGGAGTDTQYF. Here the CDR3 DNA reads TGTGCCAGCAGCTCTACTAGCGGGGGGGCCGGCACAGATACGCAGTATTTT.

This chain connects TRBV4-2 to TRBJ1-1; D gene uncertain. Germline V gene data show CDR1 as LGHNA and CDR2 as YNFKEQ. The V gene lost 1 base and the J gene lost 12 bases, with 6 bases spanning the gap. The CDR3 runs 10 residues. In nucleotides, the CDR3 is TGTGCCAGCAGCCAAGGGCGGACTTTCTTT. Protein product: CASSQGRTFF.

CDR3 loop: CASRGVTGGNQPQHF. The DNA of the CDR3 is TGTGCCAGCAGGGGGGTTACAGGGGGCAATCAGCCCCAGCATTTT. The V gene is TRBV2, the J gene TRBJ1-5, with 7 bases identical to TRBD1. The CDR3 runs 15 residues. The germline V gene encodes CDR1 SNHLY and CDR2 FYNNEI. The ends lost 6 bases at V and 2 bases at J; junction bases unmatched: 7. Full variable domain (outside the CDR3, taken from reference TRBV2 and TRBJ1-5): EPEVTQTPSHQVTQMGQEVILRCVPISNHLYFYWYRQILGQKVEFLVSFYNNEISEKSEIFDDQFSVERPDGSNFTLKIRSTKLEDSAMYFCASRGVTGGNQPQHFGDGTRLSIL.

The rearrangement links TRBV29-1 to TRBJ1-2, with 7 positions matching TRBD1. Trimming cost V 7 bases and J 4 bases; bases outside gene matches: 3. CDR3 length equals 11 residues. Germline V CDR1 and CDR2: SQVTM, ANQGSEA. As DNA, the CDR3 is TGCAGCGCTAGGGACAGCTATGGCTACACCTTC. Translation gives CSARDSYGYTF. Full variable domain (rest looked up from reference TRBV29-1 and TRBJ1-2): SAVISQKPSRDICQRGTSLTIQCQVDSQVTMMFWYRQQPGQSLTLIATANQGSEATYESGFVIDKFPISRPNLTFSTLTVSNMSPEDSSIYLCSARDSYGYTFGSGTRLTVV.

To note about this clone: This same CDR3 is encoded by further DNA sequences in the sample. The chain has TRBV7-2 and TRBJ2-7; perhaps TRBD2 as D (5 bases). V lost 5 bases and J 3 bases, leaving 17 bases between the germline ends. Germline loops: CDR1 SGHTA, CDR2 FQGNSA. The CDR3 has 15 residues. CDR3 amino acids: CASSTSAEPYYEQYF. CDR3 coding DNA: TGTGCCAGCAGCACCTCAGCGGAACCATACTACGAGCAGTACTTC.

The V and J genes are TRBV5-1 and TRBJ1-1; 7 bases match TRBD1. V dropped 3 bases and J dropped 0; count of bases not matched to a gene: 8. This CDR3 comprises 16 residues. Germline lookup yields CDR1 SGHRS and CDR2 YFSETQ. DNA for the CDR3: TGCGCCAGCAGCTGGACCCCGGACAGGATGAACACTGAAGCTTTCTTT. Protein product: CASSWTPDRMNTEAFF.